This T cell receptor (beta chain) was captured in a study of blood T cell repertoires in COVID-19. Germline V gene data show CDR1 as SGHTA and CDR2 as FQGNSA. The CDR3 sequence is 14 residues long. Trimming stripped 5 bases from V and 7 bases from J, with 15 bases between. Data came from immunoSEQ multiplex PCR; TCRdb stores just in-frame clones and leaves some out. The table records some 110,000 clones, roughly 87% of them present only once. Material for sequencing was peripheral blood. V and J are TRBV7-2 and TRBJ2-1; D ambiguous. The sequence derives from a human donor in a cohort sampled during active COVID-19. DNA for the CDR3: TGTGCCAGCAGCCTCTCCGGCGGAAGAAATGAGCAGTTCTTC. This gives the protein CASSLSGGRNEQFF.